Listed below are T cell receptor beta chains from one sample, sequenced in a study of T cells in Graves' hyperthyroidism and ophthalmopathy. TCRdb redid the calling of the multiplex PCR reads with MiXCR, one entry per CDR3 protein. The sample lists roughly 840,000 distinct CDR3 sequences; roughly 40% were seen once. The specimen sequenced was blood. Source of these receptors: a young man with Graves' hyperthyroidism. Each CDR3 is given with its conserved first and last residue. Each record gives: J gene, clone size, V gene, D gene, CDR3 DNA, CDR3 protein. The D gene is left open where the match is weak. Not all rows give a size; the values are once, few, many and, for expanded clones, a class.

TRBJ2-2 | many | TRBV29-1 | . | TGCAGCGTTGAAGATCCGGGAGATGGGGAGCTGTTTTTT | CSVEDPGDGELFF
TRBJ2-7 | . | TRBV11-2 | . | TGTGCCAGCAGCCAGCAGTCCCAAGGGATACGCTACGAGCAGTACTTC | CASSQQSQGIRYEQYF
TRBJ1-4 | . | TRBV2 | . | TGTGCCAGCAGACGGGACATCCGCCAAAAACTGTTTTTT | CASRRDIRQKLFF
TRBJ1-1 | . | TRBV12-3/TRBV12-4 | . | TGTGCCAGCAGTTTCCAGGTTCGGGACTTCGGAGAAGCTTTCTTT | CASSFQVRDFGEAFF
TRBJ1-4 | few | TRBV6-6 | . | TGTGCCAGCACCCCTAATGAAAAACTGTTTTTT | CASTPNEKLFF
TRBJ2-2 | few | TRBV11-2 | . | TGTGCCAGCAGCTTAAAAAGGGGGACCGGGGAGCTGTTTTTT | CASSLKRGTGELFF
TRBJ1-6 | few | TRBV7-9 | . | TGTGCCAGCAGCTTCCAGCGGACCCAGGACCGCATCTCCTATAATTCACCCCTCCACTTT | CASSFQRTQDRISYNSPLHF
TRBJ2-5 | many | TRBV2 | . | TGTGCCAGCATTCCGACAGATGGGACCCAGTACTTC | CASIPTDGTQYF
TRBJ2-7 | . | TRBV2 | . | TGTGCCAGCAGTGAACTCCGGGTTGAACAGTACTTC | CASSELRVEQYF
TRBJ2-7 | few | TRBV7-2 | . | TGTGCCAGCAGCTTAGTGGCTGGCTACAACTCCTACGAGCAGTACTTC | CASSLVAGYNSYEQYF
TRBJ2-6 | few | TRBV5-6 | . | TGTGCCAGCAGCTTGACAGAGATCTCTGGGGCCAACGTCCTGACTTTC | CASSLTEISGANVLTF
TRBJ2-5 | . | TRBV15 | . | TGTGCCACCAGCAGAGGGGAAGGGGGGGGGGAGACCCAGTACTTC | CATSRGEGGGETQYF
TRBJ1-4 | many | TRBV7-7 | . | TGTGCTAGCAGCTTAAGGGCGGGTGACAATGAAAAACTGTTTTTT | CASSLRAGDNEKLFF
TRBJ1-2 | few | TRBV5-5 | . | TGTGCCAGCAGCACTTGGGGGCCCGGACACTATGGCTACACCTTC | CASSTWGPGHYGYTF
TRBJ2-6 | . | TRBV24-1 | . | TGTGCCACCAGTCCCGAAGGGAGGGACACCGGGGCCAACGTCCTGACTTTC | CATSPEGRDTGANVLTF
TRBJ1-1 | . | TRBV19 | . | TGTGCCAGTAGTATAACGACGGAGAACACTGAAGCTTTCTTT | CASSITTENTEAFF
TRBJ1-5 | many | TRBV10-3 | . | TGTGCCATCAGTGGTGACATCGGCAATCAGCCCCAGCATTTT | CAISGDIGNQPQHF
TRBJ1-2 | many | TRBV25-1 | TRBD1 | TGTGCCAGCACTCAGGGGGCACAAGGCTACACCTTC | CASTQGAQGYTF
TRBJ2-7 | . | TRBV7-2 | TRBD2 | TGTGCCAGCAGCACCACGAGGGGCGGGGGGGCCTACGAGCAGTACTTC | CASSTTRGGGAYEQYF
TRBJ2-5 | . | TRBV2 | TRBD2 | TGTGCCAGCAGTGATTTAGCGGGGACCCAGTACTTC | CASSDLAGTQYF
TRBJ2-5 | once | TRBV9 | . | TGTGCCAGCAGCGTATTATTGGGACGGCAAGAGACCCAGTACTTC | CASSVLLGRQETQYF
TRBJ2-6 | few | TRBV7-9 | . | TGTGCCAGCAGCTTAAAGAGGAGATCTTCTGGGGCCAACGTCCTGACTTTC | CASSLKRRSSGANVLTF
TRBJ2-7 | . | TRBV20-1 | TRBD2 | TGCAGTGCTAGAGATCAGGCAGCGGGGAGGGAAGCCGAGCAGTACTTC | CSARDQAAGREAEQYF
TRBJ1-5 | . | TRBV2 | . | TGTGCCAGCAGTTTGAAGGACAACAATCAGCCCCAGCATTTT | CASSLKDNNQPQHF
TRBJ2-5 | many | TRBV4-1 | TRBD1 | TGCGCCAGCAGCCAAGGACAGGGCCCGAGGGAGACCCAGTACTTC | CASSQGQGPRETQYF
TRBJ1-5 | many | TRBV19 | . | TGTGCCAGTAGTCTTCACCTCATAGGTCAGCCCCAGCATTTT | CASSLHLIGQPQHF
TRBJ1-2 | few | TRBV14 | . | TGTGCCAGCAGTCAGAACAGAGCCGAGGGCTACACCTTC | CASSQNRAEGYTF
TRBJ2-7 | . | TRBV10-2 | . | TGCGCCAGCAGTGAGGGGTTTTCTAGCTCGCAGTACTTC | CASSEGFSSSQYF
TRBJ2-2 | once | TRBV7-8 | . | TGTGCCAGCAGCGCCCCGGAGCGAAACTACGAGCTGTTTTTT | CASSAPERNYELFF
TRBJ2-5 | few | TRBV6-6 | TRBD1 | TGTGCCAGCAGTTACTCGTCGAAGGGGGCTAGCCAAGAGACCCAGTACTTC | CASSYSSKGASQETQYF
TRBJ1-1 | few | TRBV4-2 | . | TGTGCCAGCAGTTTGTACTCTTCGAACACTGAAGCTTTCTTT | CASSLYSSNTEAFF
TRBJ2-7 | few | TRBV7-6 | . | TGTGCCAGCAGCAAGGGGCTCAGGAGCTCCTACGAGCAGTACTTC | CASSKGLRSSYEQYF
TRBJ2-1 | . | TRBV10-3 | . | TGTGCCATCAGTGAGGGTACGGGTTATGAGCAGTTCTTC | CAISEGTGYEQFF
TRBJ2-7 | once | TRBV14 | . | TGTGCCAGCAGCCAAGGGTCCTACGGGCAGTACTTC | CASSQGSYGQYF
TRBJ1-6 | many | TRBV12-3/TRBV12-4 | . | TGTGCCAGCAGTTTATCGGGCCGGGAATCACCCCTCCACTTT | CASSLSGRESPLHF
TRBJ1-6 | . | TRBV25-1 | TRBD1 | TGTGCCAGCAAGCAGACAGGGGGAAATTCACCCCTCCACTTT | CASKQTGGNSPLHF
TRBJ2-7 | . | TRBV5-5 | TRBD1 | TGCGCCAGCAGCCAGTCAAGGGACAGGGCTTCCTACGAGCAGTACTTC | CASSQSRDRASYEQYF
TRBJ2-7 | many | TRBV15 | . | TGTGCCACCAGCCCCCCTCATGGCTACGAGCAGTACTTC | CATSPPHGYEQYF
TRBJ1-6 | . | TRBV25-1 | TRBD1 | TGTGCCAGCTCCCATATGACAGGGTTGGGGTCACCCCTCCACTTT | CASSHMTGLGSPLHF
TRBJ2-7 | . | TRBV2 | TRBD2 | TGCGCCAGCAGCCAAGAGCGAAGCGGGGGTATCTACGAGCAGTACTTC | CASSQERSGGIYEQYF
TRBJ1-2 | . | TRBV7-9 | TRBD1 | TGTGCCAGCAGCTTAGTCGCAGGGGGCCACTATGGCTACACCTTC | CASSLVAGGHYGYTF
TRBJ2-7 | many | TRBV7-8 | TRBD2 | TGTGCCAGCACCAGACTAGCGGGAGGTTACGAGCAGTACTTC | CASTRLAGGYEQYF
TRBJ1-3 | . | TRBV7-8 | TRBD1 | TGTGCCAGCAGTGGGACAGCTTTCTCTGGAAACACCATATATTTT | CASSGTAFSGNTIYF
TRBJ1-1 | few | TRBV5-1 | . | TGCGCCAGCAGCCCGCTAGAACGGGGGAACACTGAAGCTTTCTTT | CASSPLERGNTEAFF
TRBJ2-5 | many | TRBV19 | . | TGTGCCACCGATAGCGGAGAAGAGACCCAGTACTTC | CATDSGEETQYF
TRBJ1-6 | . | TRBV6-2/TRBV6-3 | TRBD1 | TGTGCCAGCAGCCCCGGGACAGGGAGCACACCCCTCCACTTT | CASSPGTGSTPLHF
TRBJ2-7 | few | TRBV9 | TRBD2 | TGTGCCAGCACACCCGGCGGGAGCAACTCCTACGAGCAGTACTTC | CASTPGGSNSYEQYF
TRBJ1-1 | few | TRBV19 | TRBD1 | TGTGCCAGTAGTCCGGACAGGTCGTATAACACTGAAGCTTTCTTT | CASSPDRSYNTEAFF
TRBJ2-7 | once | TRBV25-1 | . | TGTGCCAGCACCGAGGGGGGACCAAGATACGAGCAGTACTTC | CASTEGGPRYEQYF
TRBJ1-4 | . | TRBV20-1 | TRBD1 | TGCAGTGCTAGATTAGACAGGGGTGCGGAAAAACTGTTTTTT | CSARLDRGAEKLFF
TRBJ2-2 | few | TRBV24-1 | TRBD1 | TGTGCCACCAGTGATTTACCGGGACAGGGAGTGCCCGGGGAGCTGTTTTTT | CATSDLPGQGVPGELFF
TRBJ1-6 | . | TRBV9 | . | TGTGCCAGCAGCCAAGACGACAGGCTTCGTCTACAGTCACCCCTCCACTTT | CASSQDDRLRLQSPLHF
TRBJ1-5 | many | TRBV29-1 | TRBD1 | TGCAGCGCTCAAACAGGGGACGGTCAGCCCCAGCATTTT | CSAQTGDGQPQHF
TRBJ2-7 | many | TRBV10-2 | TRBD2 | TGCGCCAGCAGGGGGCTAGCGGGGGAAGGCTACGAGCAGTACTTC | CASRGLAGEGYEQYF
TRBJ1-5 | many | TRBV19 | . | TGTGCCAGTAATATGCGGCCCCAGCATTTT | CASNMRPQHF
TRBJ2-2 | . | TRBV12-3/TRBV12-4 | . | TGTGCCAGCATTCCCGGACCCTACACCGGGGAGCTGTTTTTT | CASIPGPYTGELFF
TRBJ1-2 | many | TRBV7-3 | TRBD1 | TGTGCCAGCAGCCACAGGTCGACAGGGGGAACCTTC | CASSHRSTGGTF